These 2 T cell receptor beta chains share one sample of origin, sequenced in a study of radiation and T cells in renal cell carcinoma. Regarding time point: blood 4 weeks post-SBRT, at nephrectomy. The treatment was: 15 Gy SBRT to primary tumor, nephrectomy 4 weeks later. Repertoires were generated with immunoSEQ multiplex PCR, while TCRdb's copy carries only in-frame clones and drops some. The data contain about 77,000 clones, approximately 87% of them singletons. The input for sequencing was blood, taken from a patient whose treatment included radiotherapy and nephrectomy. Every receptor here comes from a woman aged 55 to 70 with renal cell carcinoma.

The chain has TRBV13 and TRBJ2-7; 8 bases match TRBD1. Germline trimming cut 0 bases from V and 0 bases from J; bases unmatched to any gene: 10. The germline V gene encodes CDR1 PRHDT and CDR2 FYEKMQ (reference sequence). This CDR3 is built from 18 residues. CDR3 sequence: CASSLGTGGTLSSYEQYF. The CDR3 nucleotides are TGTGCCAGCAGCTTAGGAACAGGGGGGACCCTCAGCTCCTACGAGCAGTACTTC.

This clone was recorded only once. This chain uses TRBV6-6 with TRBJ2-7, with D perhaps TRBD1 (5 bases). Germline CDR1 is MNHNY and CDR2 is SVGAGI (reference sequence). Trimming cost V 0 bases and J 5 bases, with 17 bases left between them. The CDR3 extends over 16 amino acids. The CDR3 reads CASSYSPHPGKNEQYF. In DNA, the CDR3 is TGTGCCAGCAGTTACTCTCCGCACCCAGGGAAGAACGAGCAGTACTTC.